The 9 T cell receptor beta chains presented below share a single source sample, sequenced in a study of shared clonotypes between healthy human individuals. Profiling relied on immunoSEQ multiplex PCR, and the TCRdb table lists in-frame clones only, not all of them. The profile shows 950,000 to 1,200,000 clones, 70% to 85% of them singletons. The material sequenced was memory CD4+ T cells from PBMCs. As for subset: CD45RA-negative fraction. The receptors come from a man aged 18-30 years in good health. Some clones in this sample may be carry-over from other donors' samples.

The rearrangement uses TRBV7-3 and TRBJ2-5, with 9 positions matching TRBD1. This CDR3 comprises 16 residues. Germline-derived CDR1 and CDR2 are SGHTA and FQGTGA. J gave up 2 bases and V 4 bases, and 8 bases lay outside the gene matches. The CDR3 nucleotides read TGTGCCAGCAGCTCGGACTCCGGGACAGGGCAAGAGACCCAGTACTTC. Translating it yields CASSSDSGTGQETQYF.

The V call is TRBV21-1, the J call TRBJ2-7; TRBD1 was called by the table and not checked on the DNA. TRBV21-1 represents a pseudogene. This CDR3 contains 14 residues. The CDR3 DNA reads TGTGCCAGCAGCAAAGAGGACAGGGAGTACGAGCAGTACTTC. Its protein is CASSKEDREYEQYF.

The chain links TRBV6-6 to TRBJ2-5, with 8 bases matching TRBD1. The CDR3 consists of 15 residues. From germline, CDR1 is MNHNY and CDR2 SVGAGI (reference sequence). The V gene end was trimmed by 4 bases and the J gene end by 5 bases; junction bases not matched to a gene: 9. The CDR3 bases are TGTGCCAGCAGTTTCAGACAGGGGATACGGGAGACCCAGTACTTC. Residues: CASSFRQGIRETQYF.

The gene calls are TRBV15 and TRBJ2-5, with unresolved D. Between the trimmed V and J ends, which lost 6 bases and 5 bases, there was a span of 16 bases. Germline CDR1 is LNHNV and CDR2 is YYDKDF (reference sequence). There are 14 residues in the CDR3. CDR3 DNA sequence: TGTGCCACCAGGTCAAGGGAATCTACGGAGACCCAGTACTTC. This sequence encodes CATRSRESTETQYF.

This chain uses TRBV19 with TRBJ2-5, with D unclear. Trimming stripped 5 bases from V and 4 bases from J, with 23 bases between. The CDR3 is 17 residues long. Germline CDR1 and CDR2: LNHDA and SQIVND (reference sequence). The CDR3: CASSQQYLARSGETQYF. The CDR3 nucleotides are TGTGCCAGTAGTCAACAGTACTTGGCCAGGTCAGGAGAGACCCAGTACTTC.

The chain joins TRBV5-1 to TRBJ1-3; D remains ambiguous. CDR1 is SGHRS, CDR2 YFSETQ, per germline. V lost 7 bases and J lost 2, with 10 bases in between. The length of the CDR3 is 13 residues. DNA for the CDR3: TGCGCCAGCTCCTCCGAGCCTGGAAACACCATATATTTT. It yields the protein CASSSEPGNTIYF.

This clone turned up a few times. CDR3 bases: TGCGCCAGCAGCCAAGACGGAGCGGGGGGCTTACTTAGCACAGATACGCAGTATTTT. As protein: CASSQDGAGGLLSTDTQYF. This rearrangement joins TRBV4-3 to TRBJ2-3, with 9 bases matching TRBD2. The CDR3 length is 19 residues. J was trimmed by 0 bases and V by 0 bases; bases with no gene match: 10. Germline CDR1 LGHNA, CDR2 YSLEER.

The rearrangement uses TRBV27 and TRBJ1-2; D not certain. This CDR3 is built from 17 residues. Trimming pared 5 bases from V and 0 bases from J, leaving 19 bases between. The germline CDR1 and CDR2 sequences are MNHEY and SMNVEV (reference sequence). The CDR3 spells CASSQQSRRLANYGYTF. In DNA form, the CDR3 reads TGTGCCAGCAGTCAACAAAGCCGACGGTTAGCTAACTATGGCTACACCTTC.

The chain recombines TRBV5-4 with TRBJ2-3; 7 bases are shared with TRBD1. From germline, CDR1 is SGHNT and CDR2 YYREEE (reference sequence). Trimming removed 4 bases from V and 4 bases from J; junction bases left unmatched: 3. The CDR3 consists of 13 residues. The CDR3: CASSLGTADTQYF. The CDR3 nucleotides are TGTGCCAGCAGCCTAGGGACAGCAGATACGCAGTATTTT.